Given below is one T cell receptor beta chain in context. TCRdb passed the RT-PCR reads through MiXCR, listing each CDR3 protein once. The sample consists of around 700,000 distinct CDR3 sequences, approximately 15% of them appearing once. After removal of 4 bases from V and 1 base from J, the junction contained 7 bases not matched to a gene. Germline V CDR1 and CDR2: SGHRS, YFSETQ. The length of the CDR3 is 16 residues. Sequenced: memory CD4+ T cells from blood. The rearrangement links TRBV5-1 to TRBJ2-3; 9 bases align to TRBD1. The sequence came from a female donor in good health, serving as a healthy control. The chain's CDR3 is CASSIGQGPGTDTQYF. The DNA of the CDR3 is TGCGCCAGCAGCATAGGACAGGGGCCGGGCACAGATACGCAGTATTTT. The variable domain in full, completed from reference TRBV5-1 and TRBJ2-3, reads KAGVTQTPRYLIKTRGQQVTLSCSPISGHRSVSWYQQTPGQGLQFLFEYFSETQRNKGNFPGRFSGRQFSNSRSEMNVSTLELGDSALYLCASSIGQGPGTDTQYFGPGTRLTVL.